Each of the 18 T cell receptor beta chains below was sequenced from the same sample in a study of early T cells in non-severe SARS-CoV-2 infection (dated by TCRdb to the early 2020s). The library relied on 5' RACE. The sequencer listed for this sample is NextSeq 500. TCRdb applied fastp at Q25 and MiXCR to the public reads, then kept only in-frame beta chains. Duplicate CDR3 protein sequences are folded into a single record with the most common DNA and genes. Within this sample are 100,000 to 120,000 distinct CDR3 sequences, with roughly 13% of them counted one time only. About 3.8% of the sample rests with the top ten. The source material was whole blood, sampled at baseline. The receptor set was obtained from an adult who was a healthcare worker with PCR-confirmed SARS-CoV-2 infection or an uninfected control (not recorded which).

About this clonotype: No conserved phenylalanine or tryptophan is present at the end of the CDR3, so a read error is the likely explanation. The V and J genes are TRBV2 and TRBJ1-1; D is ambiguous. The V and J ends lost 4 bases and 1 base respectively, with 7 bases between them. Germline CDR1 is SNHLY and CDR2 is FYNNEI. The CDR3 sequence is 13 residues long. CDR3 loop: CASSAAENTEAFL. In DNA form, the CDR3 reads TGTGCCAGCAGTGCCGCTGAGAACACTGAAGCTTTCCTT.

This chain links TRBV7-6 with TRBJ2-2, with 8 bases lining up with TRBD1. The CDR3 totals 16 residues. CDR1 and CDR2 from the germline V gene are SGHVS and FNYEAQ. The ends lost 1 base at V and 1 base at J; junction bases unmatched: 2. This CDR3 is CASSLEGTGNTGELFF. The CDR3 DNA follows: TGTGCCAGCAGCTTAGAGGGGACAGGGAACACCGGGGAGCTGTTTTTT.

This clonotype was seen at least ten times. V gene TRBV5-4 combines with J gene TRBJ1-5, with a tentative D call TRBD1 (6 bases). In germline, CDR1 is SGHNT, CDR2 YYREEE (reference sequence). The CDR3 has 16 amino acids. V dropped 1 base and J dropped 0 bases, with 11 bases sitting between them. In DNA, the CDR3 is TGTGCCAGCAGCTTGATGGGGGCAGGTAGCAATCAGCCCCAGCATTTT. Protein product: CASSLMGAGSNQPQHF.

This clonotype was counted a few times. Here the CDR3 reads CASSLVPSGNTGELFF. The CDR3 DNA sequence: TGTGCCAGCAGTTTAGTGCCTAGCGGAAACACCGGGGAGCTGTTTTTT. V is TRBV27 and J is TRBJ2-2; TRBD2 aligns across 7 bases. From germline, CDR1 is MNHEY and CDR2 SMNVEV (reference sequence). The CDR3 is 16 amino acids. V was pared by 2 bases and J by 2 bases, with 5 bases of the junction left unmatched.

This chain joins TRBV5-1 and TRBJ2-7; no firm D call. The V end lost 4 bases, the J end lost 6 bases, and 20 bases lay between the germline ends. The CDR3 length is 15 residues. Germline V gene sequence: CDR1 SGHRS, CDR2 YFSETQ. CDR3 sequence reads: CASSEIKAVSGEQYF. DNA of the CDR3: TGCGCCAGCAGCGAAATAAAGGCTGTCTCTGGCGAGCAGTACTTC.

This clonotype was picked up many times. The chain employs TRBV2 and TRBJ2-2, with D uncertain. CDR1 and CDR2 from the germline V gene are SNHLY and FYNNEI. The CDR3 is 13 residues long. The ends were cut back, 3 bases at V and 6 bases at J, with 8 bases in the middle. CDR3 region: CASSDEDAGELFF. CDR3 nucleotides: TGTGCCAGCAGTGACGAGGACGCCGGGGAGCTGTTTTTT.

This chain uses TRBV2 with TRBJ2-7, with TRBD2 as a possible D gene (5 bases). Per the germline V gene, CDR1 is SNHLY and CDR2 is FYNNEI. The CDR3 sequence is 10 residues long. CDR3 sequence: CAVHRGEQYF. CDR3 nucleotide sequence: TGTGCGGTACATCGGGGCGAGCAGTACTTC.

Written as DNA, the CDR3 is TGCAGTGTCTCGGACAGGGAGACCCAGTACTTC. Its translation is CSVSDRETQYF. J is TRBJ2-5 and V is TRBV20-1, with 7 bases that match TRBD1. The CDR3 sequence is 11 residues long. The germline CDR1 and CDR2 sequences are DFQATT and SNEGSKA (reference sequence). Trimming cost V 7 bases and J 5 bases; bases outside gene matches: 4.

Turning to this clonotype: The missing conserved phenylalanine or tryptophan at the end of this CDR3 makes a read error likely. The genes are TRBV19 and TRBJ1-2; D uncertain. This CDR3 has 16 residues. V gave up 5 bases and J gave up 2 bases, with 18 bases separating them. Germline V gene sequence: CDR1 LNHDA, CDR2 SQIVND (reference sequence). The CDR3 coding sequence is TGTGCCAGTAGTTTTCCCCGTCTCGACAACAACTATGGCTACACCTCC. This translates into CASSFPRLDNNYGYTS.

This clonotype was detected only a few times. This chain joins TRBV12-3 or TRBV12-4 and TRBJ1-1, with TRBD1 as a possible D gene (6 bases). This CDR3 is 15 amino acids long. The germline V and J ends were trimmed by 6 bases and 4 bases, with 18 bases remaining between them. The CDR3 DNA is TGTGCCAGCAGCCGCCGATACAGGGCCGCCACTGAAGCTTTCTTT. This gives the protein CASSRRYRAATEAFF.

This chain uses TRBV11-2 with TRBJ2-3; no reliable D call. The germline gives CDR1 SGHAT, CDR2 FQNNGV. CDR3 size: 14 residues. Trimming shortened V by 1 base and J by 4 bases, and 9 bases separated the two germline ends. The CDR3 sequence is CASSLVSSADTQYF. In DNA, the CDR3 is TGTGCCAGCAGCTTAGTTTCTTCGGCAGATACGCAGTATTTT.

This clonotype was detected a few times. The V and J genes are TRBV19 and TRBJ1-5, with D uncertain. Between the trimmed V and J ends, which lost 2 bases and 3 bases, there was a span of 17 bases. Germline V gene sequence: CDR1 LNHDA, CDR2 SQIVND (reference sequence). The CDR3 is 17 amino acids. The CDR3 is CASSIQPVLHPNQPQHF. The CDR3 bases are TGTGCCAGTAGTATACAGCCAGTCTTACACCCCAATCAGCCCCAGCATTTT.

The table lists this clonotype with a few counts. The genes are TRBV6-2 or TRBV6-3 and TRBJ1-6; the match to TRBD1 covers 10 bases. This CDR3 has 16 residues. After removal of 7 bases from V and 7 bases from J, the junction contained 10 bases not matched to a gene. Germline loops: CDR1 MNHEY, CDR2 SVGEGT. The CDR3 loop reads CASTPVPGQGNSPLHF. For the CDR3, the DNA is TGTGCCAGCACCCCAGTACCGGGACAGGGGAATTCACCCCTCCACTTT.

A few counts support this clonotype. Here the CDR3 reads CSASRDTNQPQHF. The CDR3 region has the DNA TGCAGTGCTTCCCGGGACACCAATCAGCCCCAGCATTTT. The genes are TRBV20-1 and TRBJ1-5, with D possibly matching TRBD1 (6 bases). In germline, CDR1 is DFQATT, CDR2 SNEGSKA (reference sequence). V lost 5 bases, J lost 3 bases, and 11 bases lay in between. This CDR3 spans 13 amino acids.

The chain joins TRBV18 to TRBJ1-2; 7 positions agree with TRBD1. CDR1 is KGHSH and CDR2 is LQKENI in the germline V gene. J lost 4 bases, V lost 2 bases, and 7 bases had no gene match. The CDR3 is 15 amino acids. The CDR3 reads CASSPRQGDGYGYTF. The DNA of the CDR3 is TGTGCCAGCTCACCAAGGCAGGGGGACGGCTATGGCTACACCTTC.

There are many counts of this clonotype. The chain links TRBV5-1 to TRBJ2-3, with 14 bases identical to TRBD2. J lost 5 bases, V lost 3 bases, and 8 bases had no gene match. Looked up from germline, CDR1 is SGHRS and CDR2 is YFSETQ. CDR3 length equals 17 residues. In nucleotides, the CDR3 is TGCGCCAGCAGCTCCCAGACTAGCGGGGGGGCAGGAGATACGCAGTATTTT. Protein: CASSSQTSGGAGDTQYF.

The CDR3: CSASGTAPNQPQHF. CDR3 nucleotide sequence: TGCAGTGCTAGTGGGACAGCCCCTAATCAGCCCCAGCATTTT. The chain has TRBV20-1 and TRBJ1-5; TRBD1 matches at 7 bases. The CDR3 is made up of 14 amino acids. Looked up from germline, CDR1 is DFQATT and CDR2 is SNEGSKA (reference sequence). V dropped 3 bases and J dropped 4; count of bases not matched to a gene: 6.

The V call is TRBV5-4, the J call TRBJ2-3; TRBD1 aligns across 8 bases. CDR3 length: 16 residues. Germline V gene sequence: CDR1 SGHNT, CDR2 YYREEE (reference sequence). The V and J ends lost 1 base and 5 bases, in that order; junction bases with no gene match: 9. This CDR3 is CASSLMASGGLDTQYF. As DNA, the CDR3 is TGTGCCAGCAGCTTGATGGCGTCAGGGGGCTTAGATACGCAGTATTTT.